A single sample gave rise to the 12 T cell receptor beta chains below, sequenced in a study of T cells in tuberculosis. Profiling relied on immunoSEQ multiplex PCR, and the TCRdb table lists in-frame clones only, not all of them. The table records roughly 19,000 clones, roughly nine tenths of them present only once. Sequenced sample: PBMCs. The receptors shown here come from a donor aged 5-35 years with latent tuberculosis or without tuberculosis infection.

The chain is built from TRBV29-1 and TRBJ2-7, with D uncertain. Trimming shortened V by 4 bases and J by 1 base, and 5 bases separated the two germline ends. Germline loops: CDR1 SQVTM, CDR2 ANQGSEA. This CDR3 region has 11 residues. CDR3 DNA sequence: TGCAGCGTTGGGAGTTCCTACGAGCAGTACTTC. It is translated as CSVGSSYEQYF.

V and J are TRBV5-6 and TRBJ1-2; 7 bases are a match to TRBD1. V was pared by 3 bases and J by 0 bases, with 5 bases of the junction left unmatched. The CDR3 totals 15 residues. Germline lookup yields CDR1 SGHDT and CDR2 YYEEEE. The CDR3 reads CASSSGTAANYGYTF. The CDR3 coding sequence is TGTGCCAGCAGCTCGGGGACAGCTGCTAACTATGGCTACACCTTC.

The genes are TRBV27 and TRBJ2-7, with D possibly being TRBD1 (6 bases). Germline V CDR1 and CDR2: MNHEY, SMNVEV (reference sequence). The CDR3 has 13 amino acids. The V end lost 4 bases, the J end lost 5 bases, and 12 bases lay between the germline ends. CDR3 nucleotide sequence: TGTGCCAGCAGTTACCAGGGGAACAACGAGCAGTACTTC. It translates to CASSYQGNNEQYF.

CDR3 region: CSVFEGANEQYF. CDR3 DNA sequence: TGCAGCGTTTTTGAGGGGGCAAACGAGCAGTACTTC. The chain has TRBV29-1 and TRBJ2-7; TRBD1 matches at 7 bases. The J segment lost 5 bases and the V segment lost 5 bases, leaving 6 bases of the junction unmatched. Germline V gene data show CDR1 as SQVTM and CDR2 as ANQGSEA. CDR3 length equals 12 residues.

This chain connects TRBV30 to TRBJ1-6; D uncertain. This CDR3 has 14 residues. V lost 0 bases and J lost 10, with 13 bases in between. CDR1 GTSNPN and CDR2 SVGIG come from the germline V gene (reference sequence). CDR3 bases: TGTGCCTGGAGTGTGGGGAGGGCCAGATCACCCCTCCACTTT. It is translated as CAWSVGRARSPLHF. Together with reference TRBV30 and TRBJ1-6, the CDR3 gives the full variable domain: SQTIHQWPATLVQPVGSPLSLECTVEGTSNPNLYWYRQAAGRGLQLLFYSVGIGQISSEVPQNLSASRPQDRQFILSSKKLLLSDSGFYLCAWSVGRARSPLHFGNGTRLTVT.

This sequence joins TRBV5-1 and TRBJ1-2, with D perhaps TRBD1 (6 bases). V dropped 4 bases and J dropped 4 bases, with 20 bases sitting between them. The CDR3 length is 16 residues. CDR1 SGHRS and CDR2 YFSETQ come from the germline V gene. The CDR3 here is CASSTRGGGEVYGYTF. DNA for the CDR3: TGCGCCAGCAGCACACGCGGGGGCGGCGAGGTCTATGGCTACACCTTC.

The V gene is TRBV28, the J gene TRBJ1-3, with 10 nucleotides matching TRBD1. This CDR3 has 17 residues. J gave up 0 bases and V 2 bases, and 4 bases lay outside the gene matches. Germline V gives CDR1 MDHEN, CDR2 SYDVKM. CDR3 in DNA: TGTGCCAGCAGTTTAGGACAGGGGGACCACTCTGGAAACACCATATATTTT. Its protein product is CASSLGQGDHSGNTIYF. Looking up the rest from reference TRBV28 and TRBJ1-3 gives the full variable domain: DVKVTQSSRYLVKRTGEKVFLECVQDMDHENMFWYRQDPGLGLRLIYFSYDVKMKEKGDIPEGYSVSREKKERFSLILESASTNQTSMYLCASSLGQGDHSGNTIYFGEGSWLTVV.

This clone was found once. The V and J genes are TRBV5-8 and TRBJ1-6; D might be TRBD1 (5 bases). CDR3 length: 15 residues. Germline CDR1 reads SGHTS; CDR2 reads YDEGEE. V lost 4 bases and J lost 8, with 16 bases in between. The CDR3 spells CASSAAEGIYSPLHF. CDR3 nucleotide sequence: TGTGCCAGCAGCGCCGCGGAGGGGATCTATTCACCCCTCCACTTT.

The J gene is TRBJ2-1, the V gene TRBV6-5; 7 bases line up with TRBD1. The germline V gene encodes CDR1 MNHEY and CDR2 SVGAGI. V was clipped by 5 bases and J by 9 bases; unmatched bases: 1. The CDR3 loop spans 11 amino acids. This chain's CDR3 is CASSPGGEQFF. The CDR3, as DNA: TGTGCCAGCAGTCCAGGGGGTGAGCAGTTCTTC.

This clone appeared once. The chain carries TRBV20-1 and TRBJ2-5; D may be TRBD1 (5 bases). This CDR3 is built from 10 residues. Germline V CDR1 and CDR2: DFQATT, SNEGSKA (reference sequence). V was clipped by 5 bases and J by 5 bases, with 6 bases between them. For the CDR3, the DNA is TGCAGTGCTCGACAGGAGACCCAGTACTTC. Translating it yields CSARQETQYF.

The chain joins TRBV6-4 to TRBJ2-3; D gene uncertain. V was cut by 2 bases and J by 1 base, with 10 bases left in between. The length of the CDR3 is 15 residues. The germline V gene encodes CDR1 MRHNA and CDR2 SNTAGT. CDR3 bases: TGTGCCAGCAGTGACATACTGGGCCGCACAGATACGCAGTATTTT. This sequence encodes CASSDILGRTDTQYF.

CDR3 DNA sequence: TGTGCCAGCAGTTACGAAACAGGGGAAAAACTGTTTTTT. Its translation is CASSYETGEKLFF. V usage is TRBV6-5 and J usage is TRBJ1-4; possibly TRBD1 for D (6 bases). V lost 2 bases, J lost 8 bases, and 9 bases lay in between. The V gene's germline CDR1 is MNHEY and CDR2 SVGAGI. This CDR3 contains 13 residues.